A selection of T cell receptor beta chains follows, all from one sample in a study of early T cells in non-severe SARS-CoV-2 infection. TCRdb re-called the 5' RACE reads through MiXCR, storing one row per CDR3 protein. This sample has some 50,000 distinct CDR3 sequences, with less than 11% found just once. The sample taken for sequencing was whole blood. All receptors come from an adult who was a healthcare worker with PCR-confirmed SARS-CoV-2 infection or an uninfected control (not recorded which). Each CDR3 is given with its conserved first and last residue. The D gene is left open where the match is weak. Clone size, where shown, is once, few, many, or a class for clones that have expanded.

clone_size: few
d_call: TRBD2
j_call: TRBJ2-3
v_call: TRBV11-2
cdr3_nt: TGTGCCAGCAGCAATAGCGGGAGGGAGGGGACAGATACGCAGTATTTT
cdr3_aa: CASSNSGREGTDTQYF

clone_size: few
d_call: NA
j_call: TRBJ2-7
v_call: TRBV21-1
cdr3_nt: TGTGCCAGCAGCAAAATCGGGAGGAACTCCTCCTACGAGCAGTACTTC
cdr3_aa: CASSKIGRNSSYEQYF

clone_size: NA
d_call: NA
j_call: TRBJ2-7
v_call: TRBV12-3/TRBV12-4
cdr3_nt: TGTGCCAGCAGTGTTCTAGGCCGCTACGAGCAGTACTTC
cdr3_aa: CASSVLGRYEQYF

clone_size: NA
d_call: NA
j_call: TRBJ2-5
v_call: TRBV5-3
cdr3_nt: TGTGCCAGAAGCTTGGGCCTGACAAGGGCGCCTATGGGCCAGTACTTC
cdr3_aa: CARSLGLTRAPMGQYF

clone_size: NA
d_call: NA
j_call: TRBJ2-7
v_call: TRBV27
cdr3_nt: TGTGCCAGCAGTTTAACGGGGGCTTGGAACGAGCAGTACTTC
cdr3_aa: CASSLTGAWNEQYF

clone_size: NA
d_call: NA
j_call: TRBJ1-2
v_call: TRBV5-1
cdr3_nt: TGCGCCAGTACCCCTCTTGGGCAGGGCTATGGCTACACCTTC
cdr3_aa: CASTPLGQGYGYTF

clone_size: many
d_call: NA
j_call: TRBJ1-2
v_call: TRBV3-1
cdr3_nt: TGTGCCAGCAGCCAAGGTCCCGGGAGCGCTAACTATGGCTACACCTTC
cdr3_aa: CASSQGPGSANYGYTF

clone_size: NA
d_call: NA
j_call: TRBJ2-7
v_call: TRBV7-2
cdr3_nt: TGTGCCAGCAGCCTCCTTTGGGACCTAGAGCAGTACTTC
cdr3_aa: CASSLLWDLEQYF

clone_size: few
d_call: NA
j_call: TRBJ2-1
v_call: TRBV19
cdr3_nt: TGTGCCAGTAGTATAGTTCCAGGGAGCTCCTACAATGAGCAGTTCTTC
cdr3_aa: CASSIVPGSSYNEQFF

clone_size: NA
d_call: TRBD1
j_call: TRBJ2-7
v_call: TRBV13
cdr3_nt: TGTGCCAGCAGCTTCTCGGGACAGGGTGAAGTCGAGCAGTACTTC
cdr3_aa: CASSFSGQGEVEQYF